The 30 T cell receptor beta chains given below trace back to one sample, sequenced in a study of blood T cell repertoires in COVID-19 (dated by TCRdb to 2019 to 2021). The library was generated by the immunoSEQ multiplex PCR assay. TCRdb obtained this table from immuneACCESS and retained in-frame rearrangements with V and J assigned. These tables miss some clones; where compared with another copy, unresolved V genes account for less than half of the shortfall, and the remainder is unexplained. This sample holds about 210,000 clones; around 88% were observed only once. The ten biggest clones cover roughly 1.5% of the sample. Sequenced material: peripheral blood. The receptor source for this set is a young man with active or convalescent COVID-19.

The chain combines TRBV19 with TRBJ1-1; the match to TRBD1 covers 9 bases. Germline trimming cut 2 bases from V and 1 base from J; bases unmatched to any gene: 5. CDR3 length: 16 residues. Per germline, CDR1 LNHDA and CDR2 SQIVND (reference sequence). CDR3 in amino acids: CASSIRTGARNTEAFF. Here the CDR3 DNA reads TGTGCCAGTAGTATACGGACAGGGGCTCGGAACACTGAAGCTTTCTTT.

V usage is TRBV11-2 and J usage is TRBJ2-7, with TRBD2 matching 8 bases. Germline loops: CDR1 SGHAT, CDR2 FQNNGV. The CDR3 totals 16 residues. With V trimmed by 1 base and J by 1 base, 6 bases remained unmatched. CDR3 amino acids: CASSLVPLADSYEQYF. DNA of the CDR3: TGTGCCAGCAGCTTAGTGCCACTAGCGGATTCCTACGAGCAGTACTTC.

This chain joins TRBV7-6 and TRBJ1-1; perhaps TRBD1 as D (5 bases). Germline CDR1 SGHVS, CDR2 FNYEAQ. This CDR3 is built from 13 residues. Trimming shortened V by 2 bases and J by 4 bases, and 8 bases separated the two germline ends. The CDR3 nucleotides read TGTGCCAGCAGCTTACAGGGTGGCACTGAAGCTTTCTTT. Translating it yields CASSLQGGTEAFF.

The CDR3 sequence is CASSIFAGGTGELFF. In DNA, the CDR3 is TGTGCCAGTAGTATATTTGCGGGAGGGACCGGGGAGCTGTTTTTT. V usage is TRBV19 and J usage is TRBJ2-2; 9 bases are shared with TRBD2. The CDR3 contains 15 residues. V trimming: 2 bases; J trimming: 5 bases; junction bases outside the gene matches: 3. Germline V CDR1 and CDR2: LNHDA, SQIVND (reference sequence).

The table lists this clone with a few counts. The V and J genes are TRBV2 and TRBJ2-1, with no clear D. Trimming pared 4 bases from V and 7 bases from J, leaving 8 bases between. Germline CDR1 SNHLY, CDR2 FYNNEI. CDR3 length: 12 residues. This CDR3 reads CASSAAANEQFF. The CDR3 region has the DNA TGTGCCAGCAGTGCGGCGGCGAATGAGCAGTTCTTC.

The chain recombines TRBV7-2 with TRBJ1-2; a possible D gene is TRBD1 (5 bases). The CDR3 contains 14 residues. CDR1 and CDR2 from the germline V gene are SGHTA and FQGNSA. Between the trimmed V and J ends, which lost 5 bases and 4 bases, there was a span of 14 bases. CDR3 in DNA: TGTGCCAGCAGCGAAACGACAGTAAGCTATGGCTACACCTTC. Translating it yields CASSETTVSYGYTF.

This sequence joins TRBV6-4 and TRBJ1-5; a possible D gene is TRBD1 (5 bases). The CDR3 totals 15 residues. The germline V gene has CDR1 MRHNA and CDR2 SNTAGT. Trimming cost V 6 bases and J 2 bases, with 14 bases left between them. DNA of the CDR3: TGTGCCAGCAGCCCAACGTGGGGCGGCAATCAGCCCCAGCATTTT. It encodes CASSPTWGGNQPQHF.

The CDR3 bases are TGTGCCAGCAGCAAAGGGGTCCCTAGCGGGAGGCCCGGCACCGGGGAGCTGTTTTTT. Its translation is CASSKGVPSGRPGTGELFF. This chain joins TRBV21-1 and TRBJ2-2; the table's D call of TRBD2 was not tested on the DNA. TRBV21-1 is marked as a pseudogene. The length of the CDR3 is 19 residues.

The chain uses TRBV7-9 and TRBJ2-3; D perhaps matches TRBD2 (6 bases). Trimming left V 0 bases short and J 2 bases short, with 12 bases between. CDR3 length: 16 residues. Germline-derived CDR1 and CDR2 are SEHNR and FQNEAQ (reference sequence). The CDR3 loop is CASSLARGGDTDTQYF. The CDR3 bases are TGTGCCAGCAGCTTAGCCCGGGGCGGGGACACAGATACGCAGTATTTT.

The chain recombines TRBV30 with TRBJ2-5; 7 bases fit TRBD2. CDR3 length equals 12 residues. In germline, CDR1 is GTSNPN, CDR2 SVGIG (reference sequence). V was pared by 4 bases and J by 4 bases, with 3 bases of the junction left unmatched. CDR3 amino acids: CAWTREIETQYF. The CDR3, as DNA: TGTGCCTGGACGCGGGAGATAGAGACCCAGTACTTC.

The V and J genes are TRBV11-2 and TRBJ1-2, with D tentatively TRBD1 (5 bases). The germline gives CDR1 SGHAT, CDR2 FQNNGV. The CDR3 length is 14 residues. Trimming shortened V by 1 base and J by 10 bases, and 16 bases separated the two germline ends. The DNA of the CDR3 is TGTGCCAGCAGCTTAGCTCTGGACGGCGGGGCCTACACCTTC. Translation gives CASSLALDGGAYTF.

J is TRBJ1-1 and V is TRBV5-6, with 8 nucleotides matching TRBD1. CDR1 and CDR2 (germline): SGHDT, YYEEEE. J gave up 5 bases and V 4 bases, and 10 bases lay outside the gene matches. The CDR3 spans 15 residues. This CDR3 reads CASSGRGRDGTEAFF. The CDR3 region has the DNA TGTGCCAGCAGCGGCAGGGGGCGGGATGGTACTGAAGCTTTCTTT.

This chain joins TRBV25-1 and TRBJ2-1, with TRBD2 matching over 14 bases. The CDR3 spans 13 residues. Germline V gene data show CDR1 as MGHDK and CDR2 as SYGVNS. The CDR3 loop is CASWTSGRNEQFF. For the CDR3, the DNA is TGTGCAAGTTGGACTAGCGGGAGGAATGAGCAGTTCTTC. Complete variable domain (other parts from reference TRBV25-1 and TRBJ2-1): EADIYQTPRYLVIGTGKKITLECSQTMGHDKMYWYQQDPGMELHLIHYSYGVNSTEKGDLSSESTVSRIRTEHFPLTLESARPSHTSQYLCASWTSGRNEQFFGPGTRLTVL.

The chain uses TRBV11-2 and TRBJ2-7, with D possibly matching TRBD1 (6 bases). This CDR3 is 16 amino acids long. CDR1 is SGHAT and CDR2 is FQNNGV in the germline V gene. V gave up 5 bases and J gave up 5 bases, with 22 bases separating them. The chain's CDR3 is CASSPPVWGQGDEQYF. CDR3 DNA sequence: TGTGCCAGCAGCCCCCCGGTTTGGGGGCAAGGGGACGAGCAGTACTTC. Supplemented by reference TRBV11-2 and TRBJ2-7, the full variable domain reads EAGVAQSPRYKIIEKRQSVAFWCNPISGHATLYWYQQILGQGPKLLIQFQNNGVVDDSQLPKDRFSAERLKGVDSTLKIQPAKLEDSAVYLCASSPPVWGQGDEQYFGPGTRLTVT.

The rearrangement joins TRBV21-1 to TRBJ2-1; the D call TRBD2 from the table was never checked on the DNA. TRBV21-1 constitutes a pseudogene. The CDR3 length is 18 residues. The CDR3 DNA reads as TGTGCCAGCAGCAAGATCGCGGGCCCTCCGAGCTCCTACAATGAGCAGTTCTTC. Its translation is CASSKIAGPPSSYNEQFF.

This rearrangement joins TRBV3-1 (or the pseudogene TRBV3-2) to TRBJ2-1; 11 nucleotides line up with TRBD2. Germline assignment: CDR1 LGHDT and CDR2 YNNKEL (reference sequence). Trimming removed 0 bases from V and 7 bases from J; junction bases left unmatched: 17. This CDR3 region has 20 residues. The CDR3 DNA reads TGTGCCAGCAGCCAAGATTGGGTTCGTAGCGGGAGGGCCGGAGGGAATGAGCAGTTCTTC. Translated: CASSQDWVRSGRAGGNEQFF.

The chain recombines TRBV7-8 with TRBJ2-3; 11 bases align to TRBD2. After removal of 5 bases from V and 7 bases from J, the junction contained 8 bases not matched to a gene. CDR1 is SGHVS and CDR2 is FQNEAQ in the germline V gene. The CDR3 runs 15 residues. The DNA for the CDR3 is TGTGCCAGCAGCCCACTAGCGGGAGCGCGAAATACGCAGTATTTT. Amino acids: CASSPLAGARNTQYF.

The V and J genes are TRBV19 and TRBJ2-6; no reliable D call. Germline CDR1 is LNHDA and CDR2 is SQIVND (reference sequence). V lost 7 bases, J lost 3 bases, and 16 bases lay in between. There are 16 residues in the CDR3. CDR3 nucleotides: TGTGCCAGTAAGTTGGTCGCGGATTTTGGGGCCAACGTCCTGACTTTC. It codes for CASKLVADFGANVLTF.

This clone was detected only once. The chain has TRBV27 and TRBJ1-1; possibly TRBD1 for D (6 bases). The CDR3 length is 18 residues. V was cut by 6 bases and J by 0 bases, with 23 bases left in between. Germline V gene lookup returns CDR1 MNHEY and CDR2 SMNVEV (reference sequence). CDR3 nucleotides: TGTGCCAGCAGACCCCTGACCGGACAGTTTTTCCTGAACACTGAAGCTTTCTTT. Translation gives CASRPLTGQFFLNTEAFF.

The chain's CDR3 is CAWSVAHTETQYF. The CDR3 nucleotides are TGTGCCTGGAGTGTCGCCCACACGGAGACCCAGTACTTC. V is TRBV30 and J is TRBJ2-5, with D uncertain. CDR1 and CDR2 from the germline V gene are GTSNPN and SVGIG (reference sequence). Trimming took 0 bases from V and 5 from J, leaving 10 bases between them. This CDR3 contains 13 residues.

The V call is TRBV14, the J call TRBJ2-1; 10 positions match TRBD1. The CDR3 totals 19 residues. J gave up 1 base and V 0 bases, and 9 bases lay outside the gene matches. Germline assignment: CDR1 SGHDN and CDR2 FVKESK. The CDR3 is CASSQEARTGGRSYNEQFF. The CDR3 DNA follows: TGTGCCAGCAGCCAAGAAGCTCGGACAGGGGGTCGGTCCTACAATGAGCAGTTCTTC.

The chain is built from TRBV6-2 or TRBV6-3 and TRBJ2-3; 7 nucleotides line up with TRBD2. Per germline, CDR1 MNHEY and CDR2 SVGEGT. V trimming: 2 bases; J trimming: 7 bases; junction bases outside the gene matches: 9. The length of the CDR3 is 15 residues. The CDR3 coding sequence is TGTGCCAGCAGTTACCGGGGACTACTATCTAATACGCAGTATTTT. It encodes CASSYRGLLSNTQYF.

The V and J genes are TRBV30 and TRBJ1-6; D gene uncertain. V dropped 2 bases and J dropped 10 bases, with 18 bases sitting between them. Germline CDR1 reads GTSNPN; CDR2 reads SVGIG (reference sequence). The CDR3 is 15 amino acids. CDR3 protein: CAWSLVRPGGSPLHF. DNA for the CDR3: TGTGCCTGGAGTTTAGTTCGACCGGGCGGGTCACCCCTCCACTTT.

V usage is TRBV30 and J usage is TRBJ2-7; D remains ambiguous. The V end lost 0 bases, the J end lost 5 bases, and 5 bases lay between the germline ends. There are 11 residues in the CDR3. CDR1 GTSNPN and CDR2 SVGIG come from the germline V gene (reference sequence). CDR3 loop: CAWSVSDEQYF. The CDR3 DNA sequence: TGTGCCTGGAGTGTATCGGACGAGCAGTACTTC.

This chain connects TRBV9 to TRBJ2-5; tentative D call: TRBD2 (5 bases). The germline V and J ends were trimmed by 1 base and 5 bases, with 15 bases remaining between them. CDR3 length: 15 amino acids. Germline CDR1 is SGDLS and CDR2 is YYNGEE. CDR3 DNA: TGTGCCAGCAGCGTACTTCCGGAGGAAGCGGAGACCCAGTACTTC. Translation gives CASSVLPEEAETQYF. Based on the CDR3 plus reference TRBV9 and TRBJ2-5, the full variable domain is DSGVTQTPKHLITATGQRVTLRCSPRSGDLSVYWYQQSLDQGLQFLIQYYNGEERAKGNILERFSAQQFPDLHSELNLSSLELGDSALYFCASSVLPEEAETQYFGPGTRLLVL.

The chain carries TRBV29-1 and TRBJ2-7; possibly TRBD2 for D (6 bases). This CDR3 has 13 residues. V was trimmed by 4 bases and J by 2 bases, leaving 12 bases between them. Germline values: CDR1 SQVTM, CDR2 ANQGSEA. For the CDR3, the DNA is TGCAGCGTTGCGGAGGGACTTGCCTACGAGCAGTACTTC. It encodes CSVAEGLAYEQYF.

V and J are TRBV27 and TRBJ1-1; TRBD1 agrees at 7 bases. V was clipped by 7 bases and J by 5 bases; unmatched bases: 10. Germline-derived CDR1 and CDR2 are MNHEY and SMNVEV (reference sequence). The CDR3 consists of 14 residues. The CDR3 DNA sequence: TGTGCCAGCAAGGCAGGGGGTTTGGGAACTGAAGCTTTCTTT. It codes for CASKAGGLGTEAFF.

This chain links TRBV30 with TRBJ2-7; 7 nucleotides line up with TRBD2. The germline gives CDR1 GTSNPN, CDR2 SVGIG (reference sequence). Losses at the gene ends were 3 bases for V and 4 bases for J; bases not matched to a gene: 9. The CDR3 is 14 amino acids. Written as DNA, the CDR3 is TGTGCCTGGAGGACTAGCCGGAACGGGTACGAGCAGTACTTC. This encodes CAWRTSRNGYEQYF. The variable domain in full, with the rest retrieved from reference TRBV30 and TRBJ2-7, is SQTIHQWPATLVQPVGSPLSLECTVEGTSNPNLYWYRQAAGRGLQLLFYSVGIGQISSEVPQNLSASRPQDRQFILSSKKLLLSDSGFYLCAWRTSRNGYEQYFGPGTRLTVT.

This clone was detected once. The V and J genes are TRBV10-3 and TRBJ1-1, with D perhaps matching TRBD1 (6 bases). The germline CDR1 and CDR2 sequences are ENHRY and SYGVKD. V was shortened by 3 bases and J by 2 bases, with 16 bases between the two germline ends. The CDR3 covers 16 residues. The CDR3 sequence: CAISDMGAVLNTEAFF. As DNA, the CDR3 is TGTGCCATCAGTGATATGGGGGCGGTTTTAAACACTGAAGCTTTCTTT.

The chain carries TRBV5-4 and TRBJ2-1; tentatively, D is TRBD2 (5 bases). The length of the CDR3 is 15 residues. Per germline, CDR1 SGHNT and CDR2 YYREEE (reference sequence). V lost 6 bases, J lost 3 bases, and 16 bases lay in between. The DNA for the CDR3 is TGTGCCAGCACCAGGCCGGGCGCGGGCTACAATGAGCAGTTCTTC. It translates to CASTRPGAGYNEQFF.